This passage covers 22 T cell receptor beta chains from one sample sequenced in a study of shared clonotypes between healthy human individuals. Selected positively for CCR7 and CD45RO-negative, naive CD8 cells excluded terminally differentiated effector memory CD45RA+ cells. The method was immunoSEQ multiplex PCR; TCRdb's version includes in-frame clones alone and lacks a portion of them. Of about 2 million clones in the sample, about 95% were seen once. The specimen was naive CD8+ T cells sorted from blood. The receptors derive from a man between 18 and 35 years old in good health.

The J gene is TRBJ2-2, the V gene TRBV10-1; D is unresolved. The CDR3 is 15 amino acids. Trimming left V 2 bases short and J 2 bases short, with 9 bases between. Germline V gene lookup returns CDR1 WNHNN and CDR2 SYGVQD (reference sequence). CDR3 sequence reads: CASSEDWINTGELFF. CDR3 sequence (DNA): TGCGCCAGCAGTGAGGACTGGATAAACACCGGGGAGCTGTTTTTT.

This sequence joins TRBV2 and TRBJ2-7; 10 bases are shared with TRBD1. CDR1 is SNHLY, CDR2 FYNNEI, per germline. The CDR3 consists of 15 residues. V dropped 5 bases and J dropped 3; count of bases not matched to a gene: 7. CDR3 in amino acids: CASSHPGQGIYEQYF. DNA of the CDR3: TGTGCCAGCAGTCATCCGGGACAGGGGATCTACGAGCAGTACTTC.

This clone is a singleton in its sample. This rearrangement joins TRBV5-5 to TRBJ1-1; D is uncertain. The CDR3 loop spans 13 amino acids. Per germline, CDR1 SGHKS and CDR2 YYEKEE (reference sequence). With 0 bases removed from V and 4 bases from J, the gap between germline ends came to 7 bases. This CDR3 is CASSLGQSTEAFF. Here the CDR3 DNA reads TGTGCCAGCAGCTTGGGTCAGAGCACTGAAGCTTTCTTT.

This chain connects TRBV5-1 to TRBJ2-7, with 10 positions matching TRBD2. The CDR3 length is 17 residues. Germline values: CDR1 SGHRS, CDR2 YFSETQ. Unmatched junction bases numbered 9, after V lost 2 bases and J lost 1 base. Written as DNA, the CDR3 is TGCGCCAGCAGCTTCCGGCTAGCGGGGGAGCTATCCTACGAGCAGTACTTC. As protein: CASSFRLAGELSYEQYF. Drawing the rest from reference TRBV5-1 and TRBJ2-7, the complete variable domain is KAGVTQTPRYLIKTRGQQVTLSCSPISGHRSVSWYQQTPGQGLQFLFEYFSETQRNKGNFPGRFSGRQFSNSRSEMNVSTLELGDSALYLCASSFRLAGELSYEQYFGPGTRLTVT.

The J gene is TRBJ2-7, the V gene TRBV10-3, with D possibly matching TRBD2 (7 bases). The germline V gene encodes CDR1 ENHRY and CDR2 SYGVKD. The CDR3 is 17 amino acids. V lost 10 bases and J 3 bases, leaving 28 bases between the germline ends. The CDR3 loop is CATKGEGEDFKYYEQYF. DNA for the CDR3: TGTGCCACAAAGGGGGAGGGGGAAGATTTCAAGTACTACGAGCAGTACTTC.

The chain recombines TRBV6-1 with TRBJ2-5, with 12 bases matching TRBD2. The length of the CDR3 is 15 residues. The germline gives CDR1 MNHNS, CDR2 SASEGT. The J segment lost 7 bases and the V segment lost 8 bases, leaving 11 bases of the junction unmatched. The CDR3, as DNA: TGTGCCAGCCGGGTAGAACTAGCGGGAGGATGGACCCAGTACTTC. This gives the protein CASRVELAGGWTQYF.

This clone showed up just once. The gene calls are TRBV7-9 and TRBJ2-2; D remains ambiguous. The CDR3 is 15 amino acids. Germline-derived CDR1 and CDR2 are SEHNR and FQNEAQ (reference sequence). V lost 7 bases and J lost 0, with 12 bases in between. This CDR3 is CASIPRAANTGELFF. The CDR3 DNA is TGTGCCAGCATCCCCCGGGCAGCGAACACCGGGGAGCTGTTTTTT.

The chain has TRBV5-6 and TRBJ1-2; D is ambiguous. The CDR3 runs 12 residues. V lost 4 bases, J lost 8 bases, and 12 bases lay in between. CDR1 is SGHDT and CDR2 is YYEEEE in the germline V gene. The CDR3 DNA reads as TGTGCCAGCAGCCCGGGGATGACAGGCTACACCTTC. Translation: CASSPGMTGYTF.

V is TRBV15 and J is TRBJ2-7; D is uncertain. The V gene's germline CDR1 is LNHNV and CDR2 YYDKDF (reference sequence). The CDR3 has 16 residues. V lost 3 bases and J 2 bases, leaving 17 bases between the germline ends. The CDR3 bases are TGTGCCACCAGCAGTTCGGGTTCCGACTTTGCCTACGAGCAGTACTTC. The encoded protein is CATSSSGSDFAYEQYF. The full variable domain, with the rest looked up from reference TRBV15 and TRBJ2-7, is DAMVIQNPRYQVTQFGKPVTLSCSQTLNHNVMYWYQQKSSQAPKLLFHYYDKDFNNEADTPDNFQSRRPNTSFCFLDIRSPGLGDTAMYLCATSSSGSDFAYEQYFGPGTRLTVT.

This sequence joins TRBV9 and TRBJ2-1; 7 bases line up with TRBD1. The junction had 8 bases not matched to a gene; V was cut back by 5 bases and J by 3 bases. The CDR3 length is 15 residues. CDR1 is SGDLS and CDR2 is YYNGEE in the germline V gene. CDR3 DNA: TGTGCCAGCAGTCAACAGGGGCTAAGCTACAATGAGCAGTTCTTC. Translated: CASSQQGLSYNEQFF.

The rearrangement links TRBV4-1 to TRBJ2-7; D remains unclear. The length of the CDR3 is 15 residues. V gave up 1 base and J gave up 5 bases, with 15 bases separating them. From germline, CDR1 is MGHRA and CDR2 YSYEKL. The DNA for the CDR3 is TGCGCCAGCAGCCAAGGTGGTAGAACTCTCGACGAGCAGTACTTC. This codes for CASSQGGRTLDEQYF.

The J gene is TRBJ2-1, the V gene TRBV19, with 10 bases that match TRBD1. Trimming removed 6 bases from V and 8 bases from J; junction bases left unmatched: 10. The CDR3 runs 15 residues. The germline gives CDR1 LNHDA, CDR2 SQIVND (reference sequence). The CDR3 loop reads CASSLTRDRGYEQFF. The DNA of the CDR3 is TGTGCCAGTAGCCTGACCCGGGACAGGGGCTATGAGCAGTTCTTC.

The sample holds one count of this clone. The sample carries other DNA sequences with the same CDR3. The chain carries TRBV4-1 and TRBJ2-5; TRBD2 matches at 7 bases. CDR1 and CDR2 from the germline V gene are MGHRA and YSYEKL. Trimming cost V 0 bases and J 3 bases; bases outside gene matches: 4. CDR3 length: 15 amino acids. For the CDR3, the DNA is TGCGCCAGCAGCCAAGATCCTAGCGGCAAAGAGACCCAGTACTTC. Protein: CASSQDPSGKETQYF.

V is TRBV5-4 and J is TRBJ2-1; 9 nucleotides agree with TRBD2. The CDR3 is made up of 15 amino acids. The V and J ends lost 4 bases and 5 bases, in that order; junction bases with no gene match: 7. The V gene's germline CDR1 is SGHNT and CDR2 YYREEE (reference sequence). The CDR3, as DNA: TGTGCCAGCAGCCGCTTAGCGGGAGCGGACAATGAGCAGTTCTTC. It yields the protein CASSRLAGADNEQFF. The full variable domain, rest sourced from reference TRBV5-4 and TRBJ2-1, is ETGVTQSPTHLIKTRGQQVTLRCSSQSGHNTVSWYQQALGQGPQFIFQYYREEENGRGNFPPRFSGLQFPNYSSELNVNALELDDSALYLCASSRLAGADNEQFFGPGTRLTVL.

CDR3 sequence: CASSVVRGTSYNEQFF. The CDR3 DNA reads as TGTGCCAGCAGCGTAGTTCGGGGGACCTCCTACAATGAGCAGTTCTTC. The rearrangement joins TRBV9 to TRBJ2-1, with D perhaps TRBD2 (6 bases). This CDR3 region has 16 residues. Germline V gives CDR1 SGDLS, CDR2 YYNGEE. V shed 0 bases and J shed 0 bases, with 10 bases lying between them.

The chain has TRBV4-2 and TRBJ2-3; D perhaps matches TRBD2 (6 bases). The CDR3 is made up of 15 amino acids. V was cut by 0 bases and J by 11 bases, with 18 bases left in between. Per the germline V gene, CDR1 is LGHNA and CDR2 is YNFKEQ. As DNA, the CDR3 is TGTGCCAGCAGCCAAGATTCGGGACTCCCCATTTTGCAGTATTTT. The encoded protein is CASSQDSGLPILQYF.

This chain's CDR3 is CASSVQGPRGADTQYF. The CDR3 DNA sequence: TGTGCCAGCAGTGTACAGGGGCCGCGAGGAGCAGATACGCAGTATTTT. This sequence joins TRBV6-1 and TRBJ2-3; 7 nucleotides agree with TRBD1. This CDR3 is 16 amino acids long. V gave up 4 bases and J gave up 4 bases; unmatched junction bases: 11. Germline CDR1 reads MNHNS; CDR2 reads SASEGT.

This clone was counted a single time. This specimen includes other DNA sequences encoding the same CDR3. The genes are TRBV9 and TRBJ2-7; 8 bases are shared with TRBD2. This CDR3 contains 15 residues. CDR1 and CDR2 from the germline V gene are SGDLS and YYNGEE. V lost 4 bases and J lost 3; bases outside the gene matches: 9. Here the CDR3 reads CASSPGLADSYEQYF. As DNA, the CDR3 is TGTGCCAGCAGCCCCGGACTAGCTGATAGCTACGAGCAGTACTTC.

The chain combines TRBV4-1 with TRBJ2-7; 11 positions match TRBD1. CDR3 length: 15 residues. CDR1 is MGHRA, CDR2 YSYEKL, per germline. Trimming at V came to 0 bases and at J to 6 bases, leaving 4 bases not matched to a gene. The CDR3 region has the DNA TGCGCCAGCAGCCAAGATGGGACAGGGGGGGTCGAGCAGTACTTC. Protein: CASSQDGTGGVEQYF.

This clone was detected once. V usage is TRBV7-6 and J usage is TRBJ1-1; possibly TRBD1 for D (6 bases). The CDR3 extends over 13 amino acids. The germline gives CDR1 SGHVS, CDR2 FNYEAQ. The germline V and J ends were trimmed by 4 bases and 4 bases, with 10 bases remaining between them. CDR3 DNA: TGTGCCAGCAGCTCCCGACAGGTCACTGAAGCTTTCTTT. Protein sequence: CASSSRQVTEAFF.

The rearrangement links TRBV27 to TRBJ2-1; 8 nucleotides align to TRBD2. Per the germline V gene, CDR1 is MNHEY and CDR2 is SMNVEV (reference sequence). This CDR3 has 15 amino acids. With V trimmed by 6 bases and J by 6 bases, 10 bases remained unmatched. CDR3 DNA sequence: TGTGCCAGCAGGCTGACTAGCGTGTTTCTCAATGAGCAGTTCTTC. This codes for CASRLTSVFLNEQFF.

CDR3 sequence (DNA): TGTGCCAGCAGTTACGACCCGGGTTTAGGCAATCAGCCCCAGCATTTT. As protein: CASSYDPGLGNQPQHF. The chain carries TRBV6-6 and TRBJ1-5; D call uncertain. The germline CDR1 and CDR2 sequences are MNHNY and SVGAGI (reference sequence). CDR3 size: 16 residues. The V gene lost 2 bases and the J gene lost 2 bases, with 13 bases spanning the gap.